Sequencing of this TCR beta chain was carried out in a study of beta chain features in type 1 diabetes. Regarding the study as a whole: PCR might favor shorter templates, equally in patients and controls. Fewer junction insertions and more nucleotide deletions appeared in type 1 diabetes patients.

The CDR3 sequence is 15 residues long. CDR1 MRHNA and CDR2 SNTAGT come from the germline V gene. The trim removed 5 bases at V and 2 bases at J, leaving 4 bases unmatched. Expressed TCRB transcripts were sequenced because the isolated RNA had all been reverse transcribed beforehand. Here immunoSEQ multiplex PCR was the method, and the copy in TCRdb shows in-frame clones only, minus some. The repertoire holds approximately 330,000 clones, roughly 11% seen once, with 0.015% in the top ten. This clone was counted only a few times. The target antigen is unknown. This TCR came from a woman younger than 45 in good health. The sequencing sample was made of naive CD4+ T cells from blood. The V call is TRBV6-4, the J call TRBJ2-3; TRBD1 aligns across 10 bases. CDR3 nucleotides: TGTGCCAGCAGTAGGGACAGGGGACACACAGATACGCAGTATTTT. It translates to CASSRDRGHTDTQYF.